The source of this T cell receptor (beta chain) is a study of shared clonotypes between healthy human individuals. General observations from the study: Sequencing depth was predicted to influence how clonotypes are shared among donors.

Trimming cost V 7 bases and J 5 bases, with 16 bases left between them. Per the germline V gene, CDR1 is SGHNT and CDR2 is YYREEE (reference sequence). This CDR3 comprises 13 residues. Once extracted for a subset, genomic DNA was divided evenly among several immunoSEQ plates. Data came from immunoSEQ multiplex PCR; TCRdb stores just in-frame clones and leaves some out. The sample contains roughly 500,000 clones, approximately 80% of which appear only once. Comments on this clone: Its antigen is undetermined.

The receptor was derived from a woman in her 40s in good health. Some clones in this sample may be carry-over from other donors' samples. Material for sequencing was PBMCs. The chain couples TRBV5-4 to TRBJ2-7; possibly TRBD2 for D (7 bases). The CDR3 loop is CASGIRGGDEQYF. As DNA, the CDR3 is TGTGCCAGCGGGATAAGGGGGGGGGACGAGCAGTACTTC. Using reference TRBV5-4 and TRBJ2-7 for the parts outside the CDR3, the full variable domain is ETGVTQSPTHLIKTRGQQVTLRCSSQSGHNTVSWYQQALGQGPQFIFQYYREEENGRGNFPPRFSGLQFPNYSSELNVNALELDDSALYLCASGIRGGDEQYFGPGTRLTVT.